This entry features one T cell receptor (beta chain) sequence. TCRdb's copy holds only in-frame clones and misses some; the assay was immunoSEQ multiplex PCR. This table holds about 110,000 clones, 75% to 80% found once. The V gene end was trimmed by 4 bases and the J gene end by 0 bases; junction bases not matched to a gene: 3. The CDR3 is 14 residues long. Germline V gene lookup returns CDR1 SGHNT and CDR2 YYREEE (reference sequence). This sample is part of a study of blood T cell repertoires in COVID-19. Study overall: Spain, Italy and the United States supplied samples that represented acute and convalescent COVID-19. Sources were T cells, B-cell-depleted T cells, or PBMCs; the material itself was cDNA or gDNA.

The clonotype originates from a woman of 80 years or more with active or convalescent COVID-19. The sequenced sample was peripheral blood. V is TRBV5-4 and J is TRBJ2-5; 7 bases are shared with TRBD2. CDR3 region: CASSPGTNQETQYF. The CDR3 DNA follows: TGTGCCAGCAGCCCCGGGACTAACCAAGAGACCCAGTACTTC.